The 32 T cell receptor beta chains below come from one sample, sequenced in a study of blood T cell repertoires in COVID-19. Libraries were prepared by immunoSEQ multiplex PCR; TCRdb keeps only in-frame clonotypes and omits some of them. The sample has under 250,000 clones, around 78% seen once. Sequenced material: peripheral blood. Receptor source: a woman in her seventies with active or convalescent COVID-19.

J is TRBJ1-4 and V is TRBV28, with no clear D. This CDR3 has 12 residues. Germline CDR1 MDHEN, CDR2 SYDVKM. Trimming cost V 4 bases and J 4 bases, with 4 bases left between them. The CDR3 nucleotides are TGTGCCAGCAGTTACAGTAATGAAAAACTGTTTTTT. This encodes CASSYSNEKLFF.

As DNA, the CDR3 is TGCGCCAGCAGCTTGGCCCCAGGGGCGGAGGAGGAAAAACTGTTTTTT. This codes for CASSLAPGAEEEKLFF. The rearrangement links TRBV5-1 to TRBJ1-4, with D possibly matching TRBD1 (6 bases). Trimming removed 0 bases at V and 8 bases at J, with 17 bases between. The germline V gene has CDR1 SGHRS and CDR2 YFSETQ. The CDR3 has 16 residues.

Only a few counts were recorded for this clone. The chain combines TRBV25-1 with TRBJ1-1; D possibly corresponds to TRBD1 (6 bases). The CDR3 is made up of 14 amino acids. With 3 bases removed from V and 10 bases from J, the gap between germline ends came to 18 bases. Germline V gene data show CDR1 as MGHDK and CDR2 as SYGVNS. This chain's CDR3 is CASSERGRGEVAFF. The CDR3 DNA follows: TGTGCCAGCAGTGAGAGAGGCAGGGGCGAGGTAGCTTTCTTT.

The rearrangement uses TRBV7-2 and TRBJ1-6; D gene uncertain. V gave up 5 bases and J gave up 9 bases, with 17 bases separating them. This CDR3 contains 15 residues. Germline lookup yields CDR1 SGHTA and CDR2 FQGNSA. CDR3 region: CASSPLPPPSSPLHF. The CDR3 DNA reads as TGTGCCAGCAGCCCCCTGCCGCCACCTAGTTCACCCCTCCACTTT.

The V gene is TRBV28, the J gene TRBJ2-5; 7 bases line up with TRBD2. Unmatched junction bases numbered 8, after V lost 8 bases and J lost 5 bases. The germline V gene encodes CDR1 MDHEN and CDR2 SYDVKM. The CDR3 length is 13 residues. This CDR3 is CASGGRVVETQYF. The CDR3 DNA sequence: TGTGCCAGCGGGGGGAGGGTTGTGGAGACCCAGTACTTC.

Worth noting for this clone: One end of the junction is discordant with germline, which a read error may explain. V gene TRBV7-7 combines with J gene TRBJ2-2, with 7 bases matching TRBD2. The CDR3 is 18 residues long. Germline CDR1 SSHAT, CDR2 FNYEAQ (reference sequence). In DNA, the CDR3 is TGTGCTAGCAGCTCCAATCGGGGGGTTTCACTGAACACCGGGGAGCTGTTTTTT. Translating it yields CASSSNRGVSLNTGELFF.

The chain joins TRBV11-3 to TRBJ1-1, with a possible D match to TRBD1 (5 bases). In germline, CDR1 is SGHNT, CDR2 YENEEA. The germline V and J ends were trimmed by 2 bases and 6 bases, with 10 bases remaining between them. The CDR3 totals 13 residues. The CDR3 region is CASSLRQSSEAFF. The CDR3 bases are TGTGCCAGCAGCTTAAGACAGTCCTCTGAAGCTTTCTTT.

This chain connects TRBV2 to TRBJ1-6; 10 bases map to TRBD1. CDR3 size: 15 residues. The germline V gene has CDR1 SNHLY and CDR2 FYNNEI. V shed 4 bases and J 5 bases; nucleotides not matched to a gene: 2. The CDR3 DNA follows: TGTGCCAGCAGTGGACAGGGGGCCGATAATTCACCCCTCCACTTT. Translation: CASSGQGADNSPLHF.

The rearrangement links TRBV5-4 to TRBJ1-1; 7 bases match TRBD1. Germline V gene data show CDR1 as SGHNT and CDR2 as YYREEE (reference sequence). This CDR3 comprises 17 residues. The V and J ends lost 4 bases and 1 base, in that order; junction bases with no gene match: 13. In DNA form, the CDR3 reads TGTGCCAGCAGCCCTGATCAACCGGGACAGAGGAACACTGAAGCTTTCTTT. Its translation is CASSPDQPGQRNTEAFF. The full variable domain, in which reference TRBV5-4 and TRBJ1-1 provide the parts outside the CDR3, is ETGVTQSPTHLIKTRGQQVTLRCSSQSGHNTVSWYQQALGQGPQFIFQYYREEENGRGNFPPRFSGLQFPNYSSELNVNALELDDSALYLCASSPDQPGQRNTEAFFGQGTRLTVV.

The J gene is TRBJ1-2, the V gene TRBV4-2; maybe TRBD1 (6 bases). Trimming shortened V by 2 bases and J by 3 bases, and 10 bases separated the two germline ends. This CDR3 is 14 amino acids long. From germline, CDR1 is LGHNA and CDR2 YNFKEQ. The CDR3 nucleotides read TGTGCCAGCAGCCAAACAGGGATAGACTATGGCTACACCTTC. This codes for CASSQTGIDYGYTF.

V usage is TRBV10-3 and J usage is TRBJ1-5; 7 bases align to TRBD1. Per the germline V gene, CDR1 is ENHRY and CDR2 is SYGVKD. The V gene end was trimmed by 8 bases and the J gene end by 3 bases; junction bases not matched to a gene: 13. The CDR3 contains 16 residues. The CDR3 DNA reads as TGTGCCATCCGTGCTGGGGCAGGGGGTCACAATCAGCCCCAGCATTTT. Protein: CAIRAGAGGHNQPQHF.

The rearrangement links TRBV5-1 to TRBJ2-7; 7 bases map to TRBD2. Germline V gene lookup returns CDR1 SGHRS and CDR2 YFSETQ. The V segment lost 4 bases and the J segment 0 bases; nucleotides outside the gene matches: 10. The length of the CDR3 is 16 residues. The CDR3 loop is CASSPTSSGNSYEQYF. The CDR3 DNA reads TGCGCCAGCAGCCCTACCTCTAGCGGTAACTCCTACGAGCAGTACTTC.

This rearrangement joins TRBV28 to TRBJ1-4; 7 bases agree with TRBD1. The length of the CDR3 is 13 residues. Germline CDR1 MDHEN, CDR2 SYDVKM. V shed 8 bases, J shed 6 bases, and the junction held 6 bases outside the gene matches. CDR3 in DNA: TGTGCCAGCCTTAGACAGGGCTATGAAAAACTGTTTTTT. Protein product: CASLRQGYEKLFF.

The CDR3 here is CASSAPPGGYNEQFF. CDR3 bases: TGTGCCAGCAGCGCCCCGCCGGGGGGTTACAATGAGCAGTTCTTC. This chain links TRBV9 with TRBJ2-1, with 7 nucleotides matching TRBD2. The CDR3 length is 15 residues. From germline, CDR1 is SGDLS and CDR2 YYNGEE. Trimming at V came to 3 bases and at J to 4 bases, leaving 7 bases not matched to a gene.

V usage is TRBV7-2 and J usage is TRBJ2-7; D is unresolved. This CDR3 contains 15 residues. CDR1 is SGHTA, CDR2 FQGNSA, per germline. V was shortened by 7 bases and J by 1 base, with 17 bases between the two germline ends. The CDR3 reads CASTLGVSLSYEQYF. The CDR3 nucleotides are TGTGCCAGCACCCTAGGAGTGTCCTTATCCTACGAGCAGTACTTC.

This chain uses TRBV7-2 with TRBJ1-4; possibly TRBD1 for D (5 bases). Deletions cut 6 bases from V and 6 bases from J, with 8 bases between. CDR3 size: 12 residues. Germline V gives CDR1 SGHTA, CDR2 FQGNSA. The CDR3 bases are TGTGCCAGCAGGGGGCCTGATGAAAAACTGTTTTTT. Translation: CASRGPDEKLFF.

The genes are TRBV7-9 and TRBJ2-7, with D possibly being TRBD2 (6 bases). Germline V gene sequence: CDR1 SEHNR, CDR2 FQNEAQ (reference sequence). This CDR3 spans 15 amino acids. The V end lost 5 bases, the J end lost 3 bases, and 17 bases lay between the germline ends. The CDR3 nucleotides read TGTGCCAGCAGCCCTCGGGACTCCCAGCTCTACGAGCAGTACTTC. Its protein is CASSPRDSQLYEQYF.

The DNA of the CDR3 is TGCGCCAGCAGCCACAGACAGAACAATGAGCAGTTCTTC. As protein: CASSHRQNNEQFF. The chain links TRBV5-1 to TRBJ2-1, with D possibly TRBD1 on 5 matching bases. There are 13 residues in the CDR3. V lost 4 bases to trimming and J lost 5 bases, with 10 bases between them. The V gene's germline CDR1 is SGHRS and CDR2 YFSETQ.

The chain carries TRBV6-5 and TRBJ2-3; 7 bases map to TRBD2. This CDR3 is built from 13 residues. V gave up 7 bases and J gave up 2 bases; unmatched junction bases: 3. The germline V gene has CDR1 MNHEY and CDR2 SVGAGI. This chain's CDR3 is CASKQRDTDTQYF. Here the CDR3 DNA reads TGTGCCAGCAAGCAGCGGGACACAGATACGCAGTATTTT.

CDR3 nucleotides: TGTGCCAGTAGCCCCCGGGGAGGGACCTTCGGGGATACGCAGTATTTT. This translates into CASSPRGGTFGDTQYF. The V and J genes are TRBV19 and TRBJ2-3; 7 bases are a match to TRBD2. The germline gives CDR1 LNHDA, CDR2 SQIVND (reference sequence). CDR3 length equals 16 residues. With V trimmed by 6 bases and J by 6 bases, 15 bases remained unmatched.

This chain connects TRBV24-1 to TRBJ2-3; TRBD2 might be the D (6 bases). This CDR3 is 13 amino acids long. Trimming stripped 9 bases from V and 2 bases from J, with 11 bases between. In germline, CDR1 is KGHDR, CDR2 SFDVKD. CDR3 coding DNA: TGTGCCACCGGGACTCCCCCCACAGATACGCAGTATTTT. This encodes CATGTPPTDTQYF.

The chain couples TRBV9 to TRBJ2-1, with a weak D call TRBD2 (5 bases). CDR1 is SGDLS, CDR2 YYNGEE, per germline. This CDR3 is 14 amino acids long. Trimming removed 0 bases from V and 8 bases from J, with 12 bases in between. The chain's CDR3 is CASSVVSGKDEQFF. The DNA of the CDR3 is TGTGCCAGCAGCGTAGTTTCGGGGAAGGATGAGCAGTTCTTC.

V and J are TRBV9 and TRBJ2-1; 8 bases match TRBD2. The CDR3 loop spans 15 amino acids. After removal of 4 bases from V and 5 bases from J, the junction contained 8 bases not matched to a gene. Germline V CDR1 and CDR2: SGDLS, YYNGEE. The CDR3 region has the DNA TGTGCCAGCAGCCCCAGCGGGGGACCCAACAATGAGCAGTTCTTC. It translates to CASSPSGGPNNEQFF.

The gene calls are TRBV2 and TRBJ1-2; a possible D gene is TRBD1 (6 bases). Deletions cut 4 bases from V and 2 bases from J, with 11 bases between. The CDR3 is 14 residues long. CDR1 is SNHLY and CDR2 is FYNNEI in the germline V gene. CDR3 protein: CASSAEQGNYGYTF. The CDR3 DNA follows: TGTGCCAGCAGTGCCGAACAGGGAAACTATGGCTACACCTTC.

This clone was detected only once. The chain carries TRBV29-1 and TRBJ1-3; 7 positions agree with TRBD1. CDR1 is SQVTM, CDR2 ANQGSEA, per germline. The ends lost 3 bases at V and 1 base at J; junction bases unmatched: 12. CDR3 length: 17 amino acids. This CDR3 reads CSVDPGATGRSGNTIYF. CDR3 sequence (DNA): TGCAGCGTTGACCCAGGGGCGACAGGGAGGTCTGGAAACACCATATATTTT.

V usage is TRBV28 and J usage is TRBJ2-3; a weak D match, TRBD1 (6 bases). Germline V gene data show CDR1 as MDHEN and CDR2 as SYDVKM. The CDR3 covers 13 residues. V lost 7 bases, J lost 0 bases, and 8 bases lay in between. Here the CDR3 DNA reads TGTGCCAGCAAGGGACAAAGCACAGATACGCAGTATTTT. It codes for CASKGQSTDTQYF.

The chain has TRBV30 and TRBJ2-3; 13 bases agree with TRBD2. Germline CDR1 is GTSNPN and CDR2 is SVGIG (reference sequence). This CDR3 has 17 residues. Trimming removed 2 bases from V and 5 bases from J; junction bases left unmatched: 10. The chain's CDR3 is CAWSSRRLAGGGDTQYF. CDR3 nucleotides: TGTGCCTGGAGTAGCAGGCGACTAGCGGGAGGAGGAGATACGCAGTATTTT.

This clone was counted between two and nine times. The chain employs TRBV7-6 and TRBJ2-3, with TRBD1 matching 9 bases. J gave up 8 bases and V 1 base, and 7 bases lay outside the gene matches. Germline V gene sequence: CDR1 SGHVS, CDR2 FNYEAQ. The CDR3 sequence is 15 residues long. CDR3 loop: CASSLVQGAGGTQYF. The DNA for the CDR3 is TGTGCCAGCAGCTTAGTACAGGGGGCAGGCGGTACGCAGTATTTT.

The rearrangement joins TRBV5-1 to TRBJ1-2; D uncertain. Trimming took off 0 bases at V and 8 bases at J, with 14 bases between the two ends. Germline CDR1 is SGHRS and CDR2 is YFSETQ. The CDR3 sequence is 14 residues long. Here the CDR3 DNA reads TGCGCCAGCAGCTTGGAGACGGCTGGGAGAGGCTACACCTTC. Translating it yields CASSLETAGRGYTF. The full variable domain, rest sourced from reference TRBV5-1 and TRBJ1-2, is KAGVTQTPRYLIKTRGQQVTLSCSPISGHRSVSWYQQTPGQGLQFLFEYFSETQRNKGNFPGRFSGRQFSNSRSEMNVSTLELGDSALYLCASSLETAGRGYTFGSGTRLTVV.

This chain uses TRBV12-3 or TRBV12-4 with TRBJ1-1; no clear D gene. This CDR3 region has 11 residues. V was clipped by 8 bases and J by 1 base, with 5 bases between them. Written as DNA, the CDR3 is TGTGCCAGCCGACAGAACACTGAAGCTTTCTTT. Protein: CASRQNTEAFF.

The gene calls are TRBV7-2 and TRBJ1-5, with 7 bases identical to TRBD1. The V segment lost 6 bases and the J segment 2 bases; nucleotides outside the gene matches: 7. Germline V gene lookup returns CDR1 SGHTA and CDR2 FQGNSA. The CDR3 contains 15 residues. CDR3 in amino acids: CASSLKGTGNQPQHF. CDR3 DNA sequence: TGTGCCAGCAGTCTTAAGGGGACAGGCAATCAGCCCCAGCATTTT.

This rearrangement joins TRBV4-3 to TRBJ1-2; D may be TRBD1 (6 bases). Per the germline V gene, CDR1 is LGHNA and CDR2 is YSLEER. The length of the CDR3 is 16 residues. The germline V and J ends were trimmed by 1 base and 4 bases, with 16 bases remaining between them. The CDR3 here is CASSQGIGRQVYGYTF. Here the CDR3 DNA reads TGCGCCAGCAGCCAAGGGATCGGTCGACAGGTCTATGGCTACACCTTC.